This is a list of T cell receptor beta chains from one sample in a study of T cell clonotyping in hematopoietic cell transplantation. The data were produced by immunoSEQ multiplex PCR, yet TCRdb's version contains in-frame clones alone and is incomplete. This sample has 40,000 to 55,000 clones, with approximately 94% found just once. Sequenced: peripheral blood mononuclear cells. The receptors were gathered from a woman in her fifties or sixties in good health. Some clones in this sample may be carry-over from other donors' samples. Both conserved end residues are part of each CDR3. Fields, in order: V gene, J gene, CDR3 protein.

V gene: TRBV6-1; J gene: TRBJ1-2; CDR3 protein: CASSEDRGVLGYGYTF
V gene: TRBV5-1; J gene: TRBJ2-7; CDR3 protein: CASSLAGQGDEQYF
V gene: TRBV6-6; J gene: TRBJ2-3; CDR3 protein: CASSYVAGANTDTQYF
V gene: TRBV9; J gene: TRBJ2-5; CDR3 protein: CASSFKLGGQETQYF
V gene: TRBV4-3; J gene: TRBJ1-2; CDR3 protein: CASSHRTRENYGYTF
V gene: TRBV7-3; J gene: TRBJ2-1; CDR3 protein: CASSPRAGVFNEQFF
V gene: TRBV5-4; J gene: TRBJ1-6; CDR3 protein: CASSRGTVNSPLHF
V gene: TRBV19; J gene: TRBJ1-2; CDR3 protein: CASSRGGAARANYGYTF
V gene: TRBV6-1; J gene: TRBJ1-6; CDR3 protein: CASSEGLTYNSPLHF
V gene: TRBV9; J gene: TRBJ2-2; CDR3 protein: CASSVVQTGVSGELFF
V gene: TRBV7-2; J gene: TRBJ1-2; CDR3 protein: CASSKAADSSYGYTF
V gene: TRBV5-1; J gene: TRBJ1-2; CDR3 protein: CASSSGDGIYGYTF
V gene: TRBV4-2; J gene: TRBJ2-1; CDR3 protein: CASSQVGQAPRNEQFF
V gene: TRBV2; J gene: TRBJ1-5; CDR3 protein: CASSESNQPQHF
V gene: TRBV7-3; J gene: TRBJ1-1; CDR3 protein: CASSLTAGSYTEAFF
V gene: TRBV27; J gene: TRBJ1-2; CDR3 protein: CASSRTISETVYGYTF